The clone carrying this T cell receptor beta chain was seen ten or more times. What it recognizes is unknown. The data belong to a study of identical twins. General study results and limits: Within cord blood, abundant beta clonotypes carried fewer insertions, but memory repertoires showed no such trend.

Template switching created a universal primer site, and the cDNA included unique molecular identifiers. TCRdb fed the 5' RACE reads into MiXCR, producing one record per CDR3 protein. The table has hundreds of thousands of distinct CDR3 sequences, 8.6% seen once. These data were likewise used in another study, on yellow fever vaccine responses in identical twins.

The sequence was obtained from a woman between 18 and 29 years old in good health. Sequenced input: PBMCs.

The chain's CDR3 is CAISESVGTETQYF. For the CDR3, the DNA is TGTGCCATCAGTGAGTCGGTAGGGACGGAGACCCAGTACTTC. The chain employs TRBV10-3 and TRBJ2-5; D possibly uses TRBD1 or TRBD2 (5 bases each). The CDR3 has 14 amino acids. Trimming left V 0 bases short and J 5 bases short, with 10 bases between. Germline assignment: CDR1 ENHRY and CDR2 SYGVKD.